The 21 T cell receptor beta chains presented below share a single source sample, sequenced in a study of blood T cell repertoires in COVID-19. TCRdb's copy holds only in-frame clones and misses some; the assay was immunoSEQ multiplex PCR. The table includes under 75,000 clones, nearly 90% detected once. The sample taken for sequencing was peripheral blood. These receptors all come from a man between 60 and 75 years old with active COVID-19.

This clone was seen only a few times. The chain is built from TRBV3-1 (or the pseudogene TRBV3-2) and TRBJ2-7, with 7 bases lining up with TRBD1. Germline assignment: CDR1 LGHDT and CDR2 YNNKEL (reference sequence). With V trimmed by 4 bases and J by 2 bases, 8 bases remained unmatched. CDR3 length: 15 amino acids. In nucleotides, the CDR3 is TGTGCCAGCAGCCTTTCAACACAGGGGCCCTACGAGCAGTACTTC. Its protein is CASSLSTQGPYEQYF.

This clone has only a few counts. This CDR3 is CAWSVSRGQSDTQYF. The CDR3 bases are TGTGCCTGGAGTGTATCCAGGGGGCAATCAGATACGCAGTATTTT. The chain combines TRBV30 with TRBJ2-3; 8 nucleotides match TRBD1. The CDR3 spans 15 residues. Germline V lookup: CDR1 GTSNPN, CDR2 SVGIG (reference sequence). With V trimmed by 0 bases and J by 4 bases, 6 bases remained unmatched.

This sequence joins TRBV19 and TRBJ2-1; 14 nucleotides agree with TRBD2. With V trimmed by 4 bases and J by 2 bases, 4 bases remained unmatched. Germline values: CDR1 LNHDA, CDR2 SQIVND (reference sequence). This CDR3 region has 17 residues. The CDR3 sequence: CASSNGLAGGTYNEQFF. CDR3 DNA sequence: TGTGCCAGTAGTAACGGACTAGCGGGAGGTACCTACAATGAGCAGTTCTTC.

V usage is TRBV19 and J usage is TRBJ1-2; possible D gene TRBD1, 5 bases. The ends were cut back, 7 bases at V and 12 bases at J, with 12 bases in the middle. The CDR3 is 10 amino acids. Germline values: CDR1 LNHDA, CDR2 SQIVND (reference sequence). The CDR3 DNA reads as TGTGCCAGTAAAGGGGATCGAGACACCTTC. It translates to CASKGDRDTF.

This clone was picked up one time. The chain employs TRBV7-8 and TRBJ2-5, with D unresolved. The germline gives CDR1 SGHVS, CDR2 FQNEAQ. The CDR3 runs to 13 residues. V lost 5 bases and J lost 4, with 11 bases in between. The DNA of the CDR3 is TGTGCCAGCAGCGCGCGAACCACAGAGACCCAGTACTTC. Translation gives CASSARTTETQYF.

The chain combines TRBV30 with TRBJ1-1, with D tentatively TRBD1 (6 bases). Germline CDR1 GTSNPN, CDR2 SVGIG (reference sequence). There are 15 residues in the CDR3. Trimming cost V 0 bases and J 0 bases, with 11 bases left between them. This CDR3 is CAWSVQGNMNTEAFF. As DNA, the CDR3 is TGTGCCTGGAGTGTACAGGGTAATATGAACACTGAAGCTTTCTTT.

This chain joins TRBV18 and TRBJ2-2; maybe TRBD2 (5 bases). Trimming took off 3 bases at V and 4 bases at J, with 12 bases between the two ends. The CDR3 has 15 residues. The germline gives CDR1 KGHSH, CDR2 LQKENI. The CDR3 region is CASSPGRAGTGELFF. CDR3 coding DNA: TGTGCCAGCTCACCTGGAAGGGCGGGCACCGGGGAGCTGTTTTTT.

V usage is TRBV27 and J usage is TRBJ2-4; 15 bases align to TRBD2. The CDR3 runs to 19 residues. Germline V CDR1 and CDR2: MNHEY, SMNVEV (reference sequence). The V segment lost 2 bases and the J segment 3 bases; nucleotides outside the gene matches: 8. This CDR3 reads CASSLVPGLAGGDKNIQYF. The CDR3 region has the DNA TGTGCCAGCAGTTTAGTACCGGGACTAGCGGGAGGAGACAAAAACATTCAGTACTTC.

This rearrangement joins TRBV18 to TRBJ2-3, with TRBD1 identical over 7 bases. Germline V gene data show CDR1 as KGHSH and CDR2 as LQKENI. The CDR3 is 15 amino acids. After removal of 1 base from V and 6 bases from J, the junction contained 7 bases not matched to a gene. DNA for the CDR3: TGTGCCAGCTCACCACTGACAGGGAAACAGGATACGCAGTATTTT. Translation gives CASSPLTGKQDTQYF.

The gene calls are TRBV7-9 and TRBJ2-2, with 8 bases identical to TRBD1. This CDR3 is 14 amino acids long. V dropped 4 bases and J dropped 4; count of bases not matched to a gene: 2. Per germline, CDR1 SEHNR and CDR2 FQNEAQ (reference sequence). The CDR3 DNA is TGTGCCAGCAGCTCCACAGGGGGCACCGGGGAGCTGTTTTTT. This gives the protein CASSSTGGTGELFF. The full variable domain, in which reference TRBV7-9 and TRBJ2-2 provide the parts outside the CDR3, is DTGVSQNPRHKITKRGQNVTFRCDPISEHNRLYWYRQTLGQGPEFLTYFQNEAQLEKSRLLSDRFSAERPKGSFSTLEIQRTEQGDSAMYLCASSSTGGTGELFFGEGSRLTVL.

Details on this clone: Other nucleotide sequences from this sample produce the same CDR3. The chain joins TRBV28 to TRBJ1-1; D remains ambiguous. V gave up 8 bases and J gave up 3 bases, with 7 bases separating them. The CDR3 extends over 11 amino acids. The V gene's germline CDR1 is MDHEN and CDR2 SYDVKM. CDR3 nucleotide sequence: TGTGCCAGCCGAGCGGACACTGAAGCTTTCTTT. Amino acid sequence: CASRADTEAFF. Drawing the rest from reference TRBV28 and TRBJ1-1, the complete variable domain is DVKVTQSSRYLVKRTGEKVFLECVQDMDHENMFWYRQDPGLGLRLIYFSYDVKMKEKGDIPEGYSVSREKKERFSLILESASTNQTSMYLCASRADTEAFFGQGTRLTVV.

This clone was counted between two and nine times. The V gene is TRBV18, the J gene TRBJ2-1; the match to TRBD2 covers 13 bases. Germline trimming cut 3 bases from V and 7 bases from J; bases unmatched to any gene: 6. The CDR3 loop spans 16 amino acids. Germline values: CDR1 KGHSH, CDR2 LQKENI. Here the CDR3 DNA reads TGTGCCAGCTCACCGGGACTAGCGGGAAGTTGGAATGAGCAGTTCTTC. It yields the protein CASSPGLAGSWNEQFF. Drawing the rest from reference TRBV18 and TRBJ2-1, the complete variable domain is NAGVMQNPRHLVRRRGQEARLRCSPMKGHSHVYWYRQLPEEGLKFMVYLQKENIIDESGMPKERFSAEFPKEGPSILRIQQVVRGDSAAYFCASSPGLAGSWNEQFFGPGTRLTVL.

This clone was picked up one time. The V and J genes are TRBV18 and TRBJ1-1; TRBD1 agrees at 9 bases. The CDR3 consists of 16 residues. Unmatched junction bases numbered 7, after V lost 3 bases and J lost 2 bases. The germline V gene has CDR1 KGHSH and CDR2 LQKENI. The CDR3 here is CASSPRDRVGNTEAFF. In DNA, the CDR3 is TGTGCCAGCTCACCCAGGGACAGGGTTGGAAACACTGAAGCTTTCTTT.

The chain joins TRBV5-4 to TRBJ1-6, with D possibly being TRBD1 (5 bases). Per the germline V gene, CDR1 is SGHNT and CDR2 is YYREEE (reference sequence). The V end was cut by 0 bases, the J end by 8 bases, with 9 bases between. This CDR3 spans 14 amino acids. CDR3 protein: CASSLGAGHSPLHF. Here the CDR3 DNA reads TGTGCCAGCAGCTTGGGCGCAGGGCATTCACCCCTCCACTTT.

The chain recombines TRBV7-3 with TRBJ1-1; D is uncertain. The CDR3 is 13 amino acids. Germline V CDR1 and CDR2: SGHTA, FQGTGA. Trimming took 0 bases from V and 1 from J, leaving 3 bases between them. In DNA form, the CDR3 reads TGTGCCAGCAGCTTAACCTCGAACACTGAAGCTTTCTTT. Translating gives CASSLTSNTEAFF.

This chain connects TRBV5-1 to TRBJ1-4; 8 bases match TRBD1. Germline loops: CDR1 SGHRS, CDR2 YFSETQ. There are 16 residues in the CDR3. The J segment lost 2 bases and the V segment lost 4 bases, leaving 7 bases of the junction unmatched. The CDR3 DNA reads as TGCGCCAGCAGCGTTGTCCAGGGGGCGACTAATGAAAAACTGTTTTTT. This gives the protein CASSVVQGATNEKLFF.

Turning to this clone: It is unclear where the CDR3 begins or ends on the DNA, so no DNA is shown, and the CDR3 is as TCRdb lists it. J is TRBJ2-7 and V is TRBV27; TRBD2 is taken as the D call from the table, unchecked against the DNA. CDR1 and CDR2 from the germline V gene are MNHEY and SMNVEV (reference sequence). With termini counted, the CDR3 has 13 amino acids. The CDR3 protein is CASSFGGGALVSF.

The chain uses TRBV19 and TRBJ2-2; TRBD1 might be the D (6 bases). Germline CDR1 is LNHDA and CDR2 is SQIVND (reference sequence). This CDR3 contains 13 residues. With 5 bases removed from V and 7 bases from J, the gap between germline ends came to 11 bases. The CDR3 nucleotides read TGTGCCAGTAGTTCCACAGGGCTCGGGGAGCTGTTTTTT. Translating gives CASSSTGLGELFF.

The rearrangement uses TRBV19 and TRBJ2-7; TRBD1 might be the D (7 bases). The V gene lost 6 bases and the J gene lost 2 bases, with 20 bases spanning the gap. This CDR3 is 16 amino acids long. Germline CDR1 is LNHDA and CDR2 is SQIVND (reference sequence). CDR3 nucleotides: TGTGCCAGTAGCTCCAGGGGGGACAGATACCCCTACGAGCAGTACTTC. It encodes CASSSRGDRYPYEQYF.

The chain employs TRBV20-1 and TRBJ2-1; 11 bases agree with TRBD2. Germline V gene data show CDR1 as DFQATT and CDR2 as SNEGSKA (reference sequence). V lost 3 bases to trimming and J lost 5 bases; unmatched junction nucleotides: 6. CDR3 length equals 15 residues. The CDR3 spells CSASRPSGGNNEQFF. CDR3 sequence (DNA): TGCAGTGCTAGTCGCCCTAGCGGGGGGAACAATGAGCAGTTCTTC.

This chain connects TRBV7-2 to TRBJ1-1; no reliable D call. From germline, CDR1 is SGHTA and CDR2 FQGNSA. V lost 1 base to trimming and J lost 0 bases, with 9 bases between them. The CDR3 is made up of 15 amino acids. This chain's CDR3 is CASSLDGGMNTEAFF. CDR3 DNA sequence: TGTGCCAGCAGCTTAGACGGCGGAATGAACACTGAAGCTTTCTTT.